Sequencing of this T cell receptor (beta chain) was carried out in a study of identical twins. The CDR3 sequence is 17 residues long. In germline, CDR1 is KGHDR, CDR2 SFDVKD. With 1 base removed from V and 1 base from J, the gap between germline ends came to 12 bases. TCRdb recomputed calls from the 5' RACE reads with MiXCR, one row per CDR3 protein. In the table there are about 810,000 distinct CDR3 sequences, around 12% of which are singletons. These same records also appear under a second study, on yellow fever vaccine responses in identical twins.

This TCR was recovered from a woman between 18 and 29 years old in good health. The sequencing input was PBMCs. The rearrangement joins TRBV24-1 to TRBJ2-2; tentatively, D is TRBD1 (5 bases). Here the CDR3 reads CATSDFSQGENTGELFF. The CDR3 bases are TGTGCCACCAGTGATTTTAGTCAGGGTGAGAACACCGGGGAGCTGTTTTTT.